The 17 T cell receptor beta chains listed next were all sequenced from one sample in a study of response to subunit inactivated influenza vaccine. Via MiXCR, TCRdb re-called the RT-PCR reads, giving one row per CDR3 protein. The table includes about 780,000 distinct CDR3 sequences, 18% detected once. The specimen was PBMCs from blood, collected about 5 days after vaccination. The receptors stem from a man aged 50 or older who received an inactivated influenza vaccine.

This chain uses TRBV12-3 or TRBV12-4 with TRBJ1-1; TRBD1 matches 7 bases. This CDR3 has 14 residues. Trimming at V came to 6 bases and at J to 0 bases, leaving 4 bases not matched to a gene. DNA for the CDR3: TGTGCCAGCAGAGTGGGACAGTTGAACACTGAAGCTTTCTTT. Encoded protein: CASRVGQLNTEAFF.

This rearrangement joins TRBV6-1 to TRBJ2-7; the match to TRBD2 covers 8 bases. V shed 6 bases and J 2 bases; nucleotides not matched to a gene: 9. There are 15 residues in the CDR3. The germline V gene encodes CDR1 MNHNS and CDR2 SASEGT. The CDR3 here is CASRGLAGQPYEQYF. The CDR3, as DNA: TGTGCCAGCAGGGGCCTAGCGGGCCAGCCCTACGAGCAGTACTTC.

Only a few counts were recorded for this clonotype. This chain uses TRBV5-6 with TRBJ2-7; D is unresolved. Germline CDR1 SGHDT, CDR2 YYEEEE. The V end was cut by 3 bases, the J end by 3 bases, with 16 bases between. The CDR3 runs to 15 residues. The CDR3 region has the DNA TGTGCCAGCAGCTCTGCTAGGGCGGTCGTCTACGAGCAGTACTTC. Protein product: CASSSARAVVYEQYF.

The V gene is TRBV21-1, the J gene TRBJ2-7. TRBV21-1 corresponds to a pseudogene. This CDR3 contains 13 residues. The CDR3 DNA reads as TGTGCCAGCAGCAAAGCGCTGGCCTACGAGCAGTACTTC. It specifies CASSKALAYEQYF.

This clonotype was found a few times. The genes are TRBV7-3 and TRBJ2-5; TRBD1 might be the D (5 bases). Trimming took 3 bases from V and 5 from J, leaving 13 bases between them. CDR1 is SGHTA and CDR2 is FQGTGA in the germline V gene. The CDR3 contains 14 residues. This CDR3 reads CASSFRGRVETQYF. As DNA, the CDR3 is TGTGCCAGCAGCTTCCGCGGCAGGGTGGAGACCCAGTACTTC.

The chain carries TRBV12-3 or TRBV12-4 and TRBJ1-1; D is ambiguous. The CDR3 is 14 residues long. Trimming removed 3 bases at V and 5 bases at J, with 13 bases between. CDR3 sequence: CASSFGPRGTEAFF. CDR3 bases: TGTGCCAGCAGTTTCGGCCCCCGGGGAACTGAAGCTTTCTTT.

The chain combines TRBV4-3 with TRBJ1-5, with 7 bases lining up with TRBD1. Germline CDR1 is LGHNA and CDR2 is YSLEER. This CDR3 comprises 16 residues. The V segment lost 3 bases and the J segment 4 bases; nucleotides outside the gene matches: 9. Written as DNA, the CDR3 is TGCGCCAGCAGCCAGGAAGCACAGGGGAAGAATCAGCCCCAGCATTTT. Its translation: CASSQEAQGKNQPQHF.

The sample holds a few counts of this clonotype. The rearrangement links TRBV7-2 to TRBJ2-3; D gene ambiguous. Per germline, CDR1 SGHTA and CDR2 FQGNSA. The CDR3 contains 15 residues. Trimming removed 4 bases from V and 0 bases from J, with 11 bases in between. The CDR3 DNA follows: TGTGCCAGCAGCTCCCTTTTGACTAGCACAGATACGCAGTATTTT. Its translation is CASSSLLTSTDTQYF.

The V gene is TRBV2, the J gene TRBJ2-3; 7 bases align to TRBD1. Germline CDR1 reads SNHLY; CDR2 reads FYNNEI. The length of the CDR3 is 14 residues. J gave up 8 bases and V 3 bases, and 8 bases lay outside the gene matches. CDR3: CASSDRGIGSTQYF. DNA for the CDR3: TGTGCCAGCAGTGACAGGGGGATCGGTAGTACGCAGTATTTT.

Many counts were recorded for this clonotype. The chain employs TRBV12-3 or TRBV12-4 and TRBJ1-2, with D unclear. This CDR3 has 13 residues. Between the trimmed V and J ends, which lost 3 bases and 0 bases, there was a span of 5 bases. Here the CDR3 DNA reads TGTGCCAGCAGTTTCATGTCTAACTATGGCTACACCTTC. This gives the protein CASSFMSNYGYTF.

This clonotype was counted many times. The chain is built from TRBV12-3 or TRBV12-4 and TRBJ2-3; 9 bases line up with TRBD1. This CDR3 spans 14 amino acids. V shed 6 bases and J 4 bases; nucleotides not matched to a gene: 5. The CDR3 spells CASRYRGLADTQYF. CDR3 nucleotides: TGTGCCAGCAGATACAGGGGGCTGGCAGATACGCAGTATTTT.

This clonotype was seen more than once but under ten times. The rearrangement uses TRBV4-1 and TRBJ2-3, with D unresolved. CDR1 MGHRA and CDR2 YSYEKL come from the germline V gene. V shed 0 bases and J shed 2 bases, with 12 bases lying between them. The CDR3 spans 16 residues. The CDR3 spells CASSQDAYPNTDTQYF. The CDR3 nucleotides are TGCGCCAGCAGCCAAGACGCATATCCCAACACAGATACGCAGTATTTT.

The rearrangement uses TRBV12-5 and TRBJ2-1, with 14 bases matching TRBD2. The CDR3 has 17 amino acids. Trimming at V came to 4 bases and at J to 7 bases, leaving 9 bases not matched to a gene. Germline CDR1 LGHNT, CDR2 FRNRAP. Here the CDR3 reads CASGSWTSGGPGNEQFF. DNA for the CDR3: TGTGCTAGTGGTTCGTGGACTAGCGGGGGGCCTGGGAATGAGCAGTTCTTC.

The chain uses TRBV7-8 and TRBJ2-7; D is uncertain. There are 14 residues in the CDR3. CDR1 is SGHVS and CDR2 is FQNEAQ in the germline V gene. Trimming shortened V by 6 bases and J by 3 bases, and 15 bases separated the two germline ends. CDR3 in amino acids: CASSYRWSNYEQYF. CDR3 bases: TGTGCCAGCAGTTACCGGTGGTCGAACTACGAGCAGTACTTC.

The chain links TRBV7-3 to TRBJ2-5; D ambiguous. Looked up from germline, CDR1 is SGHTA and CDR2 is FQGTGA. This CDR3 region has 13 residues. V shed 5 bases and J shed 5 bases, with 12 bases lying between them. The CDR3 DNA reads TGTGCCAGCAGCCCCTCCGCTTGGGAGACCCAGTACTTC. This sequence encodes CASSPSAWETQYF.

The chain has TRBV6-2 or TRBV6-3 and TRBJ2-5; D possibly corresponds to TRBD2 (5 bases). This CDR3 has 15 residues. CDR1 is MNHEY and CDR2 is SVGEGT in the germline V gene. The ends were cut back, 6 bases at V and 5 bases at J, with 19 bases in the middle. CDR3 DNA: TGTGCCAGCAGAGCCACTAGGGCTTATTCTGAGACCCAGTACTTC. Translated, it gives CASRATRAYSETQYF.

The chain recombines TRBV18 with TRBJ2-7; a possible D gene is TRBD2 (5 bases). V lost 1 base and J lost 5, with 12 bases in between. Germline V CDR1 and CDR2: KGHSH, LQKENI. The CDR3 loop spans 14 amino acids. CDR3 region: CASSPLREANEQYF. The CDR3, as DNA: TGTGCCAGCTCACCACTCCGGGAAGCTAACGAGCAGTACTTC.